This T cell receptor beta chain was identified in a study of shared clonotypes between healthy human individuals. Overall study findings and caveats: Some naive CD4 clonotypes, around 4.7%, turned up in common across several donors.

To note about this clone: Antigen specificity is unknown.

The CDR3 sequence is 13 residues long. The germline CDR1 and CDR2 sequences are LNHDA and SQIVND (reference sequence). V lost 8 bases, J lost 2 bases, and 11 bases lay in between. Some clones are missing from TCRdb's copy, which holds only in-frame ones; the method was immunoSEQ multiplex PCR. The repertoire holds roughly 1 million clones, roughly 80% seen once, with 1.2% to 1.5% in the top ten. The study drew its donors from healthy HIV-negative adults without recent acute infections or vaccinations. This chain connects TRBV19 to TRBJ2-3; no clear D. This receptor was taken from a man younger than 35 in good health. Sequenced input: memory CD4+ T cells sorted from blood. Subset noted: CD45RA-negative fraction. This CDR3 reads CASHDGYTDTQYF. The CDR3 bases are TGTGCCAGTCACGATGGATACACAGATACGCAGTATTTT.